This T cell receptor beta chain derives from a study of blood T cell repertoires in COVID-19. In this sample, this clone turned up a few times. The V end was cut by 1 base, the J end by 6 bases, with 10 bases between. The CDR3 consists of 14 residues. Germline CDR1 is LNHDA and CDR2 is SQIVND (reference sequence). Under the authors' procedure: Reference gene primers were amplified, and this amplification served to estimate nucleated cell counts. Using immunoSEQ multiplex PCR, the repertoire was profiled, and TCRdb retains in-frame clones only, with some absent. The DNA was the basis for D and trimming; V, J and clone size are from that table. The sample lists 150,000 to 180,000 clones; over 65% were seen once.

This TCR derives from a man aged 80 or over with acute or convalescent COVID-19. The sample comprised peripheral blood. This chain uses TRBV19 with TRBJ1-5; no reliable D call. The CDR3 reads CASSIAGPGQPQHF. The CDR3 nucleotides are TGTGCCAGTAGTATAGCAGGCCCCGGTCAGCCCCAGCATTTT.